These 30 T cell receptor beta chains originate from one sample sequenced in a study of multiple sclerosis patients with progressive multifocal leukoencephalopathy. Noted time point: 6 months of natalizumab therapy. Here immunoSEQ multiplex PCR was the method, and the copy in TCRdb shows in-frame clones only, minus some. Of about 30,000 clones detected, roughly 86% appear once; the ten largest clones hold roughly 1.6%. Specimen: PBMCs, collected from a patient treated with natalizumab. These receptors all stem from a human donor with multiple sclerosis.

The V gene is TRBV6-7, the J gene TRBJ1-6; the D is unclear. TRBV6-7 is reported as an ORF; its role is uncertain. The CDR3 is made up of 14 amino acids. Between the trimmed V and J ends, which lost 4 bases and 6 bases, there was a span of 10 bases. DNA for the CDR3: TGTGCCAGCAGTTTAACAGTAGGTAATTCACCCCTCCACTTT. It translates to CASSLTVGNSPLHF.

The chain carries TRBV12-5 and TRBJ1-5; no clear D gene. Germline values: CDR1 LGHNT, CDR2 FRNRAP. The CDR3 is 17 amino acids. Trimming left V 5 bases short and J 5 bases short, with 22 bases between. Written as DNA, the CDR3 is TGTGCTAGTGGTCCTTCGGGCCTACCCCTCGTAGATCAGCCCCAGCATTTT. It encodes CASGPSGLPLVDQPQHF.

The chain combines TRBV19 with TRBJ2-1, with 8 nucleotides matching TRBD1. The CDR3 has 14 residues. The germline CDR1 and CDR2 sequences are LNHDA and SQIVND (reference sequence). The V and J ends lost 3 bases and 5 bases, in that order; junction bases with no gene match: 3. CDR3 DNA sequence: TGTGCCAGTAGTATCCGGACAGGGCACAATGAGCAGTTCTTC. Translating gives CASSIRTGHNEQFF.

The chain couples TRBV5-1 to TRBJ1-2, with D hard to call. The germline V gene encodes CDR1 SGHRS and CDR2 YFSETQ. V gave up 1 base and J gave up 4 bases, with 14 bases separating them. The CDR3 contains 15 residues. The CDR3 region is CASSLRPDPIYGYTF. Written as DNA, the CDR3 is TGCGCCAGCAGCTTGCGGCCAGACCCCATCTATGGCTACACCTTC.

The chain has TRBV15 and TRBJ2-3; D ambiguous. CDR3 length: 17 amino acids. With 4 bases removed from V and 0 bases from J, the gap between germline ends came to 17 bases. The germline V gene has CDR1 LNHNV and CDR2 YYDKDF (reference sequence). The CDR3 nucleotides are TGTGCCACCAGCATGGGATCGGGCAGGCTTAGCACAGATACGCAGTATTTT. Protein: CATSMGSGRLSTDTQYF.

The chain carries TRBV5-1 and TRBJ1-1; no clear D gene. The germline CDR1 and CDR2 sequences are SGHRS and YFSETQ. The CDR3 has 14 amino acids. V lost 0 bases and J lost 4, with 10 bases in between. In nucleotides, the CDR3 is TGCGCCAGCAGCTTGGAGGGTGCGAGCACTGAAGCTTTCTTT. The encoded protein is CASSLEGASTEAFF.

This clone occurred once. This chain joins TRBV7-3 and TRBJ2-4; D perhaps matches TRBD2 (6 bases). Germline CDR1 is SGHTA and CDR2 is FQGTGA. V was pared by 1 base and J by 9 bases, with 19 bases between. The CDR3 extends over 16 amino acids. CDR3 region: CASSLSGRGENGIQYF. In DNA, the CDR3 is TGTGCCAGCAGCTTAAGCGGGCGCGGGGAAAATGGCATTCAGTACTTC.

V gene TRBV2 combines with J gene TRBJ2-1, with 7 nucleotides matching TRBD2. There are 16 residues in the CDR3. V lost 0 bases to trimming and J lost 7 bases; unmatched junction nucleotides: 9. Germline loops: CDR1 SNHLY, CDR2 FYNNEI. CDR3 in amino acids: CASSEAWREYVNEQFF. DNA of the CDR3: TGTGCCAGCAGTGAAGCTTGGCGGGAGTATGTAAATGAGCAGTTCTTC.

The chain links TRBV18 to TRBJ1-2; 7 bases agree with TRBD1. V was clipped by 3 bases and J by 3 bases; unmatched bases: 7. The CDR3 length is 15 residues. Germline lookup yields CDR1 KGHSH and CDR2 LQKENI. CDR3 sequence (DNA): TGTGCCAGCTCACCCGACAAGGGGGCTCACTATGGCTACACCTTC. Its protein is CASSPDKGAHYGYTF.

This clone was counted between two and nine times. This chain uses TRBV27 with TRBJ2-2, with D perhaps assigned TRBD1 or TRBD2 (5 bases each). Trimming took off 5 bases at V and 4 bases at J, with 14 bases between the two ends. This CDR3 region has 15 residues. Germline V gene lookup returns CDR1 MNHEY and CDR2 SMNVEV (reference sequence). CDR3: CASSVEGPSTGELFF. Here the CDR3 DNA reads TGTGCCAGCAGTGTCGAGGGACCGAGCACCGGGGAGCTGTTTTTT.

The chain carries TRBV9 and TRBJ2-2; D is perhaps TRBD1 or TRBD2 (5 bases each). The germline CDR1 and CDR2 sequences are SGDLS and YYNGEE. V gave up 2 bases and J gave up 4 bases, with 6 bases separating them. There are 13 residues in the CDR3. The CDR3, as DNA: TGTGCCAGCAGCGTTGGGGGCACCGGGGAGCTGTTTTTT. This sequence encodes CASSVGGTGELFF.

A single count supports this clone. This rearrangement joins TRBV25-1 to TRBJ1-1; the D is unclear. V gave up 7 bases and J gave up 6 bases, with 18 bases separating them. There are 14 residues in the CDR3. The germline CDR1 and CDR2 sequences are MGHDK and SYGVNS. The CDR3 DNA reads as TGTGCCAGCATCCCGGTGGGCTTTGGGGCTGAAGCTTTCTTT. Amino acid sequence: CASIPVGFGAEAFF.

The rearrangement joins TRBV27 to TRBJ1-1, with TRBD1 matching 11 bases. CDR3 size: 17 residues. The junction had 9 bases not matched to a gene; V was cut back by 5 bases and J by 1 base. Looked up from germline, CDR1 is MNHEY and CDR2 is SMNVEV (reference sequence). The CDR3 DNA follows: TGTGCCAGCAGTCTATTTTGGACAGGGGGCCGGAACACTGAAGCTTTCTTT. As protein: CASSLFWTGGRNTEAFF.

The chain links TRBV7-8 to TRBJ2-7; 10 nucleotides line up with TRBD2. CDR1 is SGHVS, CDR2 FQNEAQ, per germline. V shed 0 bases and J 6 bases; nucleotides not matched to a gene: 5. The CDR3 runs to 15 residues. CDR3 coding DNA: TGTGCCAGCAGCTTAGCAGGGGGACTAGCGAGCGAGCAGTACTTC. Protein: CASSLAGGLASEQYF.

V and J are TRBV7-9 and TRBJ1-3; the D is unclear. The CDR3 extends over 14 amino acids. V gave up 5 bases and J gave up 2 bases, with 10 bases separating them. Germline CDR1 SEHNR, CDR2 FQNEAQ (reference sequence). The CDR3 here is CASSPQTAGNTIYF. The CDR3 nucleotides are TGTGCCAGCAGCCCCCAGACGGCTGGAAACACCATATATTTT.

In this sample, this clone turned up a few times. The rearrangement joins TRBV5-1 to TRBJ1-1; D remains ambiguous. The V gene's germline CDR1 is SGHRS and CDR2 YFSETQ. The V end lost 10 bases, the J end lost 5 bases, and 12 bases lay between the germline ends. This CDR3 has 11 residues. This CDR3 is CASKRETEAFF. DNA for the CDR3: TGCGCCTCTAAAAGGGAAACTGAAGCTTTCTTT.

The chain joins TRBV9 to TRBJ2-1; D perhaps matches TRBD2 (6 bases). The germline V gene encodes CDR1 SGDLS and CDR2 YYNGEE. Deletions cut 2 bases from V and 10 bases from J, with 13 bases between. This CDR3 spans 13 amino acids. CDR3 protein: CASSVGTGREQFF. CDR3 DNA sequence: TGTGCCAGCAGCGTGGGGACTGGGAGGGAGCAGTTCTTC. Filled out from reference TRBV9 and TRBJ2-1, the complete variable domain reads DSGVTQTPKHLITATGQRVTLRCSPRSGDLSVYWYQQSLDQGLQFLIQYYNGEERAKGNILERFSAQQFPDLHSELNLSSLELGDSALYFCASSVGTGREQFFGPGTRLTVL.

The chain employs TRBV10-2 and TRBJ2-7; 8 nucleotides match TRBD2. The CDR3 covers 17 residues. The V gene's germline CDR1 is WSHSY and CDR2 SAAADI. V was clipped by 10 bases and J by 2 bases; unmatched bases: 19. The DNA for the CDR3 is TGCGCCACCTCGCGGGGGGCTCGACGACCCTCAACCTACGAGCAGTACTTC. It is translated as CATSRGARRPSTYEQYF.

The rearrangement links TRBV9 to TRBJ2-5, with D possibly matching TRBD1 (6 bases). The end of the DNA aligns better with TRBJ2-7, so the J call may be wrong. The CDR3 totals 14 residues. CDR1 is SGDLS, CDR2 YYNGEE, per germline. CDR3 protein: CASSGGRGSYEQYF. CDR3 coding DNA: TGTGCCAGCAGCGGAGGCAGGGGCAGCTACGAGCAGTACTTC.

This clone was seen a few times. CDR3 in DNA: TGTGCCAGTAGTAAGGACAGGGGGCGGGCCGGGGAGCTGTTTTTT. The encoded protein is CASSKDRGRAGELFF. The genes are TRBV19 and TRBJ2-2; 11 bases match TRBD1. V shed 4 bases, J shed 6 bases, and the junction held 4 bases outside the gene matches. Germline CDR1 LNHDA, CDR2 SQIVND (reference sequence). CDR3 length: 15 residues.

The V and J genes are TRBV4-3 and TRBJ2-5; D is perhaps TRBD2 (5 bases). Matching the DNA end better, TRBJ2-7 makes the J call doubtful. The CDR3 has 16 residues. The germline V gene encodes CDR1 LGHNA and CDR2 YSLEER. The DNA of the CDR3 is TGCGCCAGCAGCCAAGAATTGTCAGGAGGATTGAGCGAGCAGTACTTC. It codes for CASSQELSGGLSEQYF.

The CDR3 region is CASGSPSGGALTEAFF. The CDR3 nucleotides read TGTGCCAGCGGCTCGCCCTCGGGGGGGGCGCTAACTGAAGCTTTCTTT. The chain uses TRBV28 and TRBJ1-1; TRBD1 might be the D (6 bases). The CDR3 extends over 16 amino acids. CDR1 is MDHEN, CDR2 SYDVKM, per germline. Between the trimmed V and J ends, which lost 8 bases and 5 bases, there was a span of 24 bases.

Written as DNA, the CDR3 is TGTGCCAGCAGCTCGAGGATCGCGGGAGAAGGATACGAGCAGTACTTC. It translates to CASSSRIAGEGYEQYF. The chain uses TRBV5-4 and TRBJ2-7, with 7 bases fitting TRBD2. Germline V gives CDR1 SGHNT, CDR2 YYREEE (reference sequence). Trimming cost V 3 bases and J 4 bases; bases outside gene matches: 13. CDR3 length equals 16 residues.

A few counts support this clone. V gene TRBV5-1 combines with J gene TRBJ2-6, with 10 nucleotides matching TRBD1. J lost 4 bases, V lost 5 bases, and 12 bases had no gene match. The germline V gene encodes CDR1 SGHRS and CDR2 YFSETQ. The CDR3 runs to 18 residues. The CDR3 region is CASSWSGTGEKGANVLTF. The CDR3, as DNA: TGCGCCAGCAGTTGGTCCGGGACAGGGGAGAAAGGGGCCAACGTCCTGACTTTC.

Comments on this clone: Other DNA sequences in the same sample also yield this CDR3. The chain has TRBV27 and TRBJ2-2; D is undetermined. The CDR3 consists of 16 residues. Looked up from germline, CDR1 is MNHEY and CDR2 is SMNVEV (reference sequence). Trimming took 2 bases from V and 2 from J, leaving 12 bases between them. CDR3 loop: CASSLLDDRNTGELFF. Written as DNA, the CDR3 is TGTGCCAGCAGTTTACTGGACGACCGAAACACCGGGGAGCTGTTTTTT.

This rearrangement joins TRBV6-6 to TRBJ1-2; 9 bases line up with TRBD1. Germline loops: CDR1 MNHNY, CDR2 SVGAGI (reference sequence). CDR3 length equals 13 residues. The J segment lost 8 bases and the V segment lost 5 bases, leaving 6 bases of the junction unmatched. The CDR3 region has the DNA TGTGCCAGCAGTACCCGGACAGGGGTGGGCTACACCTTC. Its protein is CASSTRTGVGYTF.

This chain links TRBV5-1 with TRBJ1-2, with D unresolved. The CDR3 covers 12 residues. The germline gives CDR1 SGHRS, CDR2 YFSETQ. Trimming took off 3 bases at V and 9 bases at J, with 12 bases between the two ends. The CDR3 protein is CASSSREDSYTF. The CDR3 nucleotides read TGCGCCAGCAGCTCAAGGGAAGATAGCTACACCTTC. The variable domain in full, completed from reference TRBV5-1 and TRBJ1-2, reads KAGVTQTPRYLIKTRGQQVTLSCSPISGHRSVSWYQQTPGQGLQFLFEYFSETQRNKGNFPGRFSGRQFSNSRSEMNVSTLELGDSALYLCASSSREDSYTFGSGTRLTVV.

The CDR3 nucleotides are TGTGCCAGCATGGGGATGGGGAACACTGAAGCTTTCTTT. Its translation: CASMGMGNTEAFF. The V call is TRBV7-2, the J call TRBJ1-1; D is unclear. The V gene's germline CDR1 is SGHTA and CDR2 FQGNSA. The CDR3 has 13 residues. The V end was cut by 7 bases, the J end by 1 base, with 10 bases between. Filled out from reference TRBV7-2 and TRBJ1-1, the complete variable domain reads GAGVSQSPSNKVTEKGKDVELRCDPISGHTALYWYRQSLGQGLEFLIYFQGNSAPDKSGLPSDRFSAERTGGSVSTLTIQRTQQEDSAVYLCASMGMGNTEAFFGQGTRLTVV.

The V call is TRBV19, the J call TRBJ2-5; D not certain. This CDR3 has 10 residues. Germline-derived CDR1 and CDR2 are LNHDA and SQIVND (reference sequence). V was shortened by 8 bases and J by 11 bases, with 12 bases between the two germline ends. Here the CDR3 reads CASPSGKQYF. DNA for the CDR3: TGTGCCAGTCCCAGTGGGAAGCAGTACTTC.

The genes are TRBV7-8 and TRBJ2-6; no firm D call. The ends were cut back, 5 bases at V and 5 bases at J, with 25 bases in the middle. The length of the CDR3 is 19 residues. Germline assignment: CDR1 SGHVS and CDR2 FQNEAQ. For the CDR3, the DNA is TGTGCCAGCAGCATGATGGAGTTTACCCAACAAAGTCGGGCCAACGTCCTGACTTTC. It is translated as CASSMMEFTQQSRANVLTF.